This TCR beta chain was retrieved from a study of CD8+CD57+ T cells in acquired aplastic anemia. Turning to the study itself: DNA per sorted CD4+ or CD8+ sample ranged roughly 0.19 to 30 ug, averaging roughly 3.2 ug. Whole-study findings and limits: The study identified more than 25 CD8+ CDR3 sequences shared by patients and controls.

Patients chosen for sequencing had shown CD8+CD57+ cell expansion by flow cytometry. Patients had undergone no therapy by the time their blood was sampled. The sample holds many counts of this clonotype. Its antigen is unknown. Germline V gene lookup returns CDR1 SGDLS and CDR2 YYNGEE. V lost 6 bases, J lost 7 bases, and 8 bases stayed unmatched. This CDR3 region has 13 residues. The use of genomic DNA as template underpinned the TCR beta VDJ and CDR3 profiling. TCRdb redid the calling of the reads with MiXCR, one entry per CDR3 protein. This sample yields 170,000 or so distinct CDR3 sequences, of which roughly 48% are seen a single time; more than 30% belongs to the top ten.

J is TRBJ2-3 and V is TRBV9; 7 positions agree with TRBD1. Sequences were obtained from sorted CD4+, CD8+, or CD8+CD57+ T cells (not recorded which) from PBMCs. This clonotype was obtained from a human donor with aplastic anemia. As DNA, the CDR3 is TGTGCCAGCACCCCGTTCAGGGGGTATACGCAGTATTTT. This encodes CASTPFRGYTQYF.